What follows are 21 T cell receptor beta chains derived from one specimen sequenced in a study of regulatory T cells in long-lasting Graves disease. CDR3-region Arm-PCR and iRepertoire HTBI primers produced the TCR beta libraries. MiXCR was run by TCRdb on the multiplex PCR reads, yielding one entry per CDR3 protein. The sample includes fewer than 650,000 distinct CDR3 sequences, less than 20% of them seen just once. Time point given: newly diagnosed GD, antithyroid drugs for less than 3 months. The TCR library was prepared using RNA isolated from PBMCs. The same sample was also studied in work on T cells in Graves' hyperthyroidism and ophthalmopathy.

Sequences were derived from peripheral blood mononuclear cells (PBMCs), sampled at new diagnosis, from a patient treated with antithyroid drugs. The source of these receptors is a woman in her 30s with Graves disease.

In this sample, this clonotype turned up many times. This chain uses TRBV7-2 with TRBJ2-1; tentatively, D is TRBD1 (7 bases). The length of the CDR3 is 15 residues. Per the germline V gene, CDR1 is SGHTA and CDR2 is FQGNSA. Trimming shortened V by 4 bases and J by 4 bases, and 14 bases separated the two germline ends. The CDR3 DNA is TGTGCCAGCAGCTCGGGACTCAGGGGGTACAATGAGCAGTTCTTC. It codes for CASSSGLRGYNEQFF.

This chain links TRBV6-1 with TRBJ1-5; D unresolved. CDR3 length: 12 amino acids. Per germline, CDR1 MNHNS and CDR2 SASEGT. V was cut by 7 bases and J by 6 bases, with 10 bases left in between. In DNA form, the CDR3 reads TGTGCCAGCAAGGGATGGGGTCAGCCCCAGCATTTT. This translates into CASKGWGQPQHF.

CDR3 bases: TGCAGTGCTAGACAAGACAACTTCAATGAAAAACTGTTTTTT. Its translation: CSARQDNFNEKLFF. V usage is TRBV20-1 and J usage is TRBJ1-4; unclear D gene. V lost 2 bases and J lost 5, with 12 bases in between. The CDR3 is 14 amino acids. Looked up from germline, CDR1 is DFQATT and CDR2 is SNEGSKA (reference sequence).

CDR3 in DNA: TGCAGTGCTAGTTCGGTCCTTTCTAACTACGAGCAGTACTTC. This sequence encodes CSASSVLSNYEQYF. This chain uses TRBV20-1 with TRBJ2-3; D remains unclear. The J call may be incorrect, as the DNA end agrees better with TRBJ2-7. This CDR3 is 14 amino acids long. Germline V gene sequence: CDR1 DFQATT, CDR2 SNEGSKA (reference sequence).

This clonotype was observed many times. The rearrangement uses TRBV12-3 or TRBV12-4 and TRBJ2-1; D unresolved. This CDR3 contains 14 residues. Trimming cost V 3 bases and J 5 bases, with 11 bases left between them. CDR3 coding DNA: TGTGCCAGCAGTTTCATTCGTACCAACAATGAGCAGTTCTTC. Its translation is CASSFIRTNNEQFF.

The chain combines TRBV30 with TRBJ2-3; D remains unclear. V was trimmed by 4 bases and J by 1 base, leaving 6 bases between them. This CDR3 spans 12 amino acids. The germline gives CDR1 GTSNPN, CDR2 SVGIG (reference sequence). The CDR3 region has the DNA TGTGCCTGGACCCGGGGCACAGATACGCAGTATTTT. Residues: CAWTRGTDTQYF. Complete variable domain (other parts from reference TRBV30 and TRBJ2-3): SQTIHQWPATLVQPVGSPLSLECTVEGTSNPNLYWYRQAAGRGLQLLFYSVGIGQISSEVPQNLSASRPQDRQFILSSKKLLLSDSGFYLCAWTRGTDTQYFGPGTRLTVL.

The genes are TRBV19 and TRBJ2-3; maybe TRBD2 (5 bases). Germline loops: CDR1 LNHDA, CDR2 SQIVND (reference sequence). The V and J ends lost 3 bases and 3 bases respectively, with 13 bases between them. This CDR3 has 15 amino acids. CDR3 in DNA: TGTGCCAGTAGTATGGGCCAACCGGGGACAGATACGCAGTATTTT. Amino acids: CASSMGQPGTDTQYF.

The genes are TRBV30 and TRBJ1-1; the D is unclear. With 3 bases removed from V and 0 bases from J, the gap between germline ends came to 14 bases. CDR1 is GTSNPN and CDR2 is SVGIG in the germline V gene (reference sequence). The CDR3 length is 15 residues. CDR3 nucleotides: TGTGCCTGGAGGGTCCAGGCCGGGATGAACACTGAAGCTTTCTTT. Residues: CAWRVQAGMNTEAFF.

In this sample, this clonotype turned up many times. The chain joins TRBV6-1 to TRBJ1-5; 7 bases align to TRBD1. Germline assignment: CDR1 MNHNS and CDR2 SASEGT. The CDR3 is made up of 14 amino acids. The J segment lost 2 bases and the V segment lost 4 bases, leaving 2 bases of the junction unmatched. The CDR3 DNA reads as TGTGCCAGCAGTGGAGGGGGCGGCAATCAGCCCCAGCATTTT. It codes for CASSGGGGNQPQHF.

This clonotype was counted at least ten times. The CDR3 nucleotides are TGTGCCAGCAGCGGTGGGGGAAGGAACCCCCCCTACGAGCAGTACTTC. It specifies CASSGGGRNPPYEQYF. This chain joins TRBV7-2 and TRBJ2-7; D is perhaps TRBD1 or TRBD2 (5 bases each). Germline-derived CDR1 and CDR2 are SGHTA and FQGNSA. Trimming stripped 5 bases from V and 2 bases from J, with 19 bases between. The CDR3 has 16 residues.

This clonotype was picked up many times. This chain links TRBV24-1 with TRBJ2-3; D possibly uses TRBD1 or TRBD2 (5 bases each). The CDR3 has 13 amino acids. The V gene lost 9 bases and the J gene lost 2 bases, with 11 bases spanning the gap. Germline CDR1 reads KGHDR; CDR2 reads SFDVKD. CDR3 nucleotides: TGTGCCACCGGGGACGGTTCCACAGATACGCAGTATTTT. Its protein is CATGDGSTDTQYF.

This clonotype was detected many times. V is TRBV24-1 and J is TRBJ1-1; D is perhaps TRBD1 (6 bases). Germline V CDR1 and CDR2: KGHDR, SFDVKD. The CDR3 is 14 residues long. Trimming removed 10 bases from V and 1 base from J, with 15 bases in between. The CDR3 loop is CATSGGTPNTEAFF. CDR3 nucleotides: TGTGCCACGTCCGGAGGGACACCGAACACTGAAGCTTTCTTT.

The V and J genes are TRBV2 and TRBJ1-5, with TRBD1 identical over 7 bases. Germline CDR1 reads SNHLY; CDR2 reads FYNNEI. This CDR3 has 16 residues. The ends lost 4 bases at V and 4 bases at J; junction bases unmatched: 10. The CDR3 DNA follows: TGTGCCAGCAGTGCACTTCCGGGACAGCTGAATCAGCCCCAGCATTTT. Translated, it gives CASSALPGQLNQPQHF. The full variable domain, in which reference TRBV2 and TRBJ1-5 provide the parts outside the CDR3, is EPEVTQTPSHQVTQMGQEVILRCVPISNHLYFYWYRQILGQKVEFLVSFYNNEISEKSEIFDDQFSVERPDGSNFTLKIRSTKLEDSAMYFCASSALPGQLNQPQHFGDGTRLSIL.

This clonotype appeared a few times. J is TRBJ2-1 and V is TRBV20-1; 9 nucleotides match TRBD2. Germline V gene sequence: CDR1 DFQATT, CDR2 SNEGSKA (reference sequence). The CDR3 extends over 13 amino acids. CDR3 coding DNA: TGCTCCGGGATAGCGGGAGCCTACAATGAGCAGTTCTTC. The encoded protein is CSGIAGAYNEQFF.

The chain joins TRBV27 to TRBJ2-3; 11 bases are shared with TRBD2. The germline CDR1 and CDR2 sequences are MNHEY and SMNVEV (reference sequence). J lost 4 bases, V lost 5 bases, and 8 bases had no gene match. The CDR3 totals 16 residues. The CDR3 coding sequence is TGTGCCAGCAGTCTCAGACTAGCGGGGCGCCCAGATACGCAGTATTTT. Translation gives CASSLRLAGRPDTQYF.

This clonotype came up many times. This chain links TRBV29-1 with TRBJ1-6, with 9 bases lining up with TRBD1. The CDR3 is 13 residues long. CDR1 is SQVTM and CDR2 is ANQGSEA in the germline V gene. Trimming at V came to 6 bases and at J to 10 bases, leaving 7 bases not matched to a gene. The CDR3 here is CSVPGQGGSPLHF. The DNA for the CDR3 is TGCAGCGTCCCGGGACAGGGAGGGTCACCCCTCCACTTT.

This clonotype was detected only a few times. V gene TRBV9 combines with J gene TRBJ2-7; 8 positions agree with TRBD1. The germline CDR1 and CDR2 sequences are SGDLS and YYNGEE. The V and J ends lost 0 bases and 4 bases, in that order; junction bases with no gene match: 6. This CDR3 comprises 15 residues. Here the CDR3 reads CASSVGGTGGYEQYF. For the CDR3, the DNA is TGTGCCAGCAGCGTAGGGGGGACAGGAGGGTACGAGCAGTACTTC.

The rearrangement links TRBV7-9 to TRBJ1-2; D may be TRBD1 (6 bases). V lost 5 bases and J 6 bases, leaving 19 bases between the germline ends. This CDR3 has 15 residues. Germline CDR1 and CDR2: SEHNR and FQNEAQ (reference sequence). DNA of the CDR3: TGTGCCAGCAGCCCGGGCTCTGCCAGGGGCGATGGCTACACCTTC. Encoded protein: CASSPGSARGDGYTF.

This clonotype was found many times. The rearrangement uses TRBV12-3 or TRBV12-4 and TRBJ2-1; 10 bases map to TRBD1. The CDR3 length is 21 residues. V dropped 6 bases and J dropped 8; count of bases not matched to a gene: 28. The CDR3 DNA sequence: TGTGCCAGCAGGGGAAGGGGCGGACAGGGGGAGGGTTCCAAACTGGGCTATGAGCAGTTCTTC. Residues: CASRGRGGQGEGSKLGYEQFF.

The chain is built from TRBV7-8 and TRBJ2-7; TRBD1 is a possible D gene (6 bases). This CDR3 region has 12 residues. CDR1 and CDR2 from the germline V gene are SGHVS and FQNEAQ. V lost 4 bases to trimming and J lost 6 bases, with 10 bases between them. This CDR3 is CASSSYRVEQYF. The CDR3 coding sequence is TGTGCCAGCAGCTCCTACAGGGTCGAGCAGTACTTC.

As concerns this clonotype: A read error is possible here, since a much larger clone lies one base away. The chain combines TRBV12-3 or TRBV12-4 with TRBJ2-7; D gene unclear. The CDR3 extends over 14 amino acids. CDR3: CASRPSGNSCEQYF. CDR3 nucleotides: TGTGCCAGCAGACCTAGTGGGAACTCCTGCGAGCAGTACTTC.